This T cell receptor (beta chain) was observed in a study of OX40 agonist ivuxolimab in advanced cancers. Points from the study as a whole: It was also the case that some nonresponders had low normalized T-cell clonal expansion. Expanded clones were, on average, more numerous among CD8+ T cells than CD4+.

As to this clone: Its matching antigen is unknown.

The table came from immunoSEQ multiplex PCR; TCRdb's copy has only in-frame clones and leaves some out. The data contain approximately 69,000 clones, around 84% of them singletons. V shed 4 bases and J shed 6 bases, with 13 bases lying between them. Germline CDR1 reads SGHTA; CDR2 reads FQGNSA. The CDR3 runs to 13 residues. This rearrangement joins TRBV7-2 to TRBJ2-7; D unresolved. The source is an adult with an advanced solid tumor such as melanoma, head and neck, liver or kidney cancer. Sample: CD4+ or CD8+ T cells sorted from blood, taken in a trial of the OX40 agonist ivuxolimab. The CDR3 coding sequence is TGTGCCAGCAGCTCACATGGACGTCTCGAGCAGTACTTC. Translated, it gives CASSSHGRLEQYF. The full variable domain, completed using reference TRBV7-2 and TRBJ2-7, is GAGVSQSPSNKVTEKGKDVELRCDPISGHTALYWYRQSLGQGLEFLIYFQGNSAPDKSGLPSDRFSAERTGGSVSTLTIQRTQQEDSAVYLCASSSHGRLEQYFGPGTRLTVT.